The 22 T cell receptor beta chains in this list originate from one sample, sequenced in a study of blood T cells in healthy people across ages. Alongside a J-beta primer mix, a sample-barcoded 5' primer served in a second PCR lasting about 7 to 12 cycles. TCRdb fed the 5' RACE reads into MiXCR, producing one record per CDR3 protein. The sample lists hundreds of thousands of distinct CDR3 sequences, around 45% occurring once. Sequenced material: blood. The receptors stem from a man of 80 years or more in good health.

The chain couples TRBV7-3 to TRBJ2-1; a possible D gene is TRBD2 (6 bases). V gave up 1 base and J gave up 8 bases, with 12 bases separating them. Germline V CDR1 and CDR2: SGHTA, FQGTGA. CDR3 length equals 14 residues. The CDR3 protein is CASSLIPTRDEQFF. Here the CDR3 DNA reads TGTGCCAGCAGCTTAATCCCGACTAGGGATGAGCAGTTCTTC.

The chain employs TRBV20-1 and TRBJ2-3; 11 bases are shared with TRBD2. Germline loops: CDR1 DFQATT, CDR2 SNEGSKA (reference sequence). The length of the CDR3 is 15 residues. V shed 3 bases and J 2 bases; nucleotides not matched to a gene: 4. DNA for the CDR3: TGCAGTGCTAGTGTGACTAGCGGGAACACAGATACGCAGTATTTT. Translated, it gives CSASVTSGNTDTQYF.

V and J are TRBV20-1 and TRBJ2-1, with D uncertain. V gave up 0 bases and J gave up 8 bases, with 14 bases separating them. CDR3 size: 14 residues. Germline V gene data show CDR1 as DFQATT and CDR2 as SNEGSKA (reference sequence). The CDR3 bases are TGCAGTGCTAGAGAGGCTAGTGGATGGGATGAGCAGTTCTTC. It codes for CSAREASGWDEQFF.

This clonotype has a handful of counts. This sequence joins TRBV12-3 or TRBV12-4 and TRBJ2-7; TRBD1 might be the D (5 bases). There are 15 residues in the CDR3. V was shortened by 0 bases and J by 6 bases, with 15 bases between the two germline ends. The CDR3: CASSLALRGMAEQYF. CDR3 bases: TGTGCCAGCAGTTTAGCGCTAAGGGGTATGGCCGAGCAGTACTTC.

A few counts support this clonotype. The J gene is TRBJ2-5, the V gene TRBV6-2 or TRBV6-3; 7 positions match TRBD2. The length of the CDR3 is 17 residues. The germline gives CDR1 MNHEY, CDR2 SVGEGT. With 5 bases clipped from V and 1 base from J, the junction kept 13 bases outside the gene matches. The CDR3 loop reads CASSAVVGRLFQETQYF. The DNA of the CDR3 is TGTGCCAGCAGTGCGGTTGTCGGGAGGCTCTTCCAAGAGACCCAGTACTTC.

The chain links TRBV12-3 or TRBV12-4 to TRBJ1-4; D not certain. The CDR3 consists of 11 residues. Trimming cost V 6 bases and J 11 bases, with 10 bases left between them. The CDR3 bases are TGTGCCAGCAGCGAACAGAACAAACTGTTTTTT. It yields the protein CASSEQNKLFF.

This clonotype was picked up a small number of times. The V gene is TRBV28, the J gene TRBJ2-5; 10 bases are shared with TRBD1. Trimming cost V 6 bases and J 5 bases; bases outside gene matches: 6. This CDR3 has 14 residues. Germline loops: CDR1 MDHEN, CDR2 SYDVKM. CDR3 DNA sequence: TGTGCCAGCAGGAGGACAGGGGGACACGAGACCCAGTACTTC. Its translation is CASRRTGGHETQYF.

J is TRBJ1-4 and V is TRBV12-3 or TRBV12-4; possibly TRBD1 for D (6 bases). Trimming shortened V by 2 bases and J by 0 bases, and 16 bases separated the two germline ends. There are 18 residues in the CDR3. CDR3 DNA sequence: TGTGCCAGCAGTTTATTTTCCGGGGGCAGGGCAACTAATGAAAAACTGTTTTTT. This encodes CASSLFSGGRATNEKLFF.

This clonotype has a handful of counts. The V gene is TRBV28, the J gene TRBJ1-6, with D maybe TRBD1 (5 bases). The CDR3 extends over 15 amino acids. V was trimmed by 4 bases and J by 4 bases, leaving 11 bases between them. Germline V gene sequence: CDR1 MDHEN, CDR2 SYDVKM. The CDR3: CASSSPQEYNSPLHF. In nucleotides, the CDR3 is TGTGCCAGCAGTTCCCCACAGGAGTATAATTCACCCCTCCACTTT.

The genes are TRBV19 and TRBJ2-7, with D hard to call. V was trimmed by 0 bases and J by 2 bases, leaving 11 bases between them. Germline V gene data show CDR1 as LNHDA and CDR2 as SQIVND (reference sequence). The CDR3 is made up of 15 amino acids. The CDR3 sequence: CASSIDRAVPYEQYF. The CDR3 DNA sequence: TGTGCCAGTAGTATAGATCGGGCCGTCCCCTACGAGCAGTACTTC.

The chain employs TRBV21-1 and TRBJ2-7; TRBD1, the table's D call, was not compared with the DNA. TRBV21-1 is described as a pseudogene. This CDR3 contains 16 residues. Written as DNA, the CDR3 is TGTGCCAGCAGCACGTATACAGGGGGCGACTCCTACGAGCAGTACTTC. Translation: CASSTYTGGDSYEQYF.

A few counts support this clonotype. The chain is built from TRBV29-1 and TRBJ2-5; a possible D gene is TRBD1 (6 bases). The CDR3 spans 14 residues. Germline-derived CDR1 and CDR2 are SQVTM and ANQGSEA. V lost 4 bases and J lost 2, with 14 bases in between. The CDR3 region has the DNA TGCAGCGTTGTGGGACACCGAGTTCAAGAGACCCAGTACTTC. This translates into CSVVGHRVQETQYF.

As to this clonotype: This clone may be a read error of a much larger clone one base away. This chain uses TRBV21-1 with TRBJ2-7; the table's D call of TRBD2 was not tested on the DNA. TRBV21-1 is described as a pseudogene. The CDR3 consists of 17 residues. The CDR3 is CASIQNRDLISSYVQYF. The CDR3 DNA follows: TGTGCCAGCATCCAGAACCGGGATCTAATAAGCTCCTACGTGCAGTACTTC.

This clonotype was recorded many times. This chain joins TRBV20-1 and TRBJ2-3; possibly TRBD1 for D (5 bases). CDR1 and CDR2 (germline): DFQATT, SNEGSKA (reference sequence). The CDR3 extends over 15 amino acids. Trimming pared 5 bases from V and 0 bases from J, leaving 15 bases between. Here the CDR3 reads CSADQGTSSTDTQYF. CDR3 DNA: TGCAGTGCTGATCAGGGAACCTCTAGCACAGATACGCAGTATTTT.

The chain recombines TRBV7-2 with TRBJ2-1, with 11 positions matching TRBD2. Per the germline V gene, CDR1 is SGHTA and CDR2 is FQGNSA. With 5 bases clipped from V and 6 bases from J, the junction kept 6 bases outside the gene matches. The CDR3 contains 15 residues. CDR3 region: CASSRTSGFSNEQFF. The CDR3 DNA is TGTGCCAGCAGCCGGACTAGCGGGTTTAGCAATGAGCAGTTCTTC.

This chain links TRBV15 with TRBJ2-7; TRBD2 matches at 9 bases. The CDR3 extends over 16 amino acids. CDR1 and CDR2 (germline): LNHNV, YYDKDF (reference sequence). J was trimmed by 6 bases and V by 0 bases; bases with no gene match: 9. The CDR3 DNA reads TGTGCCACCAGCAGAGACCGGCGGGGGGGATACGCCGAGCAGTACTTC. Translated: CATSRDRRGGYAEQYF.

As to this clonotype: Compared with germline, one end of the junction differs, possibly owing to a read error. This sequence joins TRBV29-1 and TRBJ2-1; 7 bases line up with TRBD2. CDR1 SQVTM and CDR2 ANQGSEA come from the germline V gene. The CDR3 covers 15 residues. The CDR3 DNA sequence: TGCGGCGTTGCGACTAGCTTAATCTCCTACAATGAGCAGTTCTTC. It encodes CGVATSLISYNEQFF.

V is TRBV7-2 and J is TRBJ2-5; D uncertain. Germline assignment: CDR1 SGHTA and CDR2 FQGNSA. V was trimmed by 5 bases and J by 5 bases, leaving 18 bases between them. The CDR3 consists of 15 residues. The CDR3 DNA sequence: TGTGCCAGCAGCCTGACCACGTCCTTGTTGGAGACCCAGTACTTC. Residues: CASSLTTSLLETQYF. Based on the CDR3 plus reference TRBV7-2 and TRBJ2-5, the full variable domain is GAGVSQSPSNKVTEKGKDVELRCDPISGHTALYWYRQSLGQGLEFLIYFQGNSAPDKSGLPSDRFSAERTGGSVSTLTIQRTQQEDSAVYLCASSLTTSLLETQYFGPGTRLLVL.

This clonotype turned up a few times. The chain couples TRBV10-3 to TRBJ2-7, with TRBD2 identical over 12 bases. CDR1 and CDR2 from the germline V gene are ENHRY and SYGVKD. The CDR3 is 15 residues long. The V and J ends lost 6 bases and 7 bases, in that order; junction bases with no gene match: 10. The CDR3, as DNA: TGTGCCATCAGCAAAGAGACTAGCGGGGGAGGAGAGCAGTACTTC. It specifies CAISKETSGGGEQYF.

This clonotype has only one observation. The CDR3 DNA is TGTGCCAGCAGCCCCCGGGAGGGGCGCAGCACAGATACGCAGTATTTT. It is translated as CASSPREGRSTDTQYF. This chain joins TRBV12-3 or TRBV12-4 and TRBJ2-3, with 8 bases identical to TRBD2. Trimming cost V 6 bases and J 0 bases; bases outside gene matches: 8. The CDR3 extends over 16 amino acids.

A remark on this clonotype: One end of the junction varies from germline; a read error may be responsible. CDR3 in amino acids: CAGRFGIYEQYF. For the CDR3, the DNA is TGTGCCGGCAGATTCGGGATATACGAGCAGTACTTC. This rearrangement joins TRBV12-3 or TRBV12-4 to TRBJ2-7; TRBD2 is a possible D gene (5 bases). The CDR3 has 12 amino acids.

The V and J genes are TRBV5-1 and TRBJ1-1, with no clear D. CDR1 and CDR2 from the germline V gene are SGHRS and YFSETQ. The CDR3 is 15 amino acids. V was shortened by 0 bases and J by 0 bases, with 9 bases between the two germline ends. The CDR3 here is CASSLASQLNTEAFF. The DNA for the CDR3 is TGCGCCAGCAGCTTGGCCTCTCAGCTGAACACTGAAGCTTTCTTT.